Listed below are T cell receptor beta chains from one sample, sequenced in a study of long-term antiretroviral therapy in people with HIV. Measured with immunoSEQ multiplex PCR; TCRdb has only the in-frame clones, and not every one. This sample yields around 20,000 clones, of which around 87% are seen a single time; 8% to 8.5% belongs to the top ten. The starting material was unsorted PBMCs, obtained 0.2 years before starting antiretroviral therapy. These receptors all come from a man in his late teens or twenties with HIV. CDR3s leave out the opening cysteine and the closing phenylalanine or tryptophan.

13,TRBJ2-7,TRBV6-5,ASSPFLGGAYEQY
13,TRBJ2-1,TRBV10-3,AISDSLAGTNEQF
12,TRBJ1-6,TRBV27,ASSPRALNSPLH
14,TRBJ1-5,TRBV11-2,ASSLFPDRDNQPQH
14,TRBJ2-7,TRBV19,ASRSGTGSWDYEQY
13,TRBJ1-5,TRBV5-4,ASSLDPGANQPQH
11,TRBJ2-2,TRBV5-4,ASSLTASGELF
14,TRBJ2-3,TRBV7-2,ASSLTGTSGTDTQY
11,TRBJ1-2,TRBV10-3,AIAERTTQGYT
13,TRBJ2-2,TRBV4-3,ASSQDHLETGELF
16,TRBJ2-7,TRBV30,AWSPLRGLAGSQYEQY
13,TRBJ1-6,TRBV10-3,AISDPEQFVGTLH
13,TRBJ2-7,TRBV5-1,ASSLPAAGGGEQY
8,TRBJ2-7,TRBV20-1,SASYDEQY
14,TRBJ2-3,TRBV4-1,ASSQIIAGGTDTQY
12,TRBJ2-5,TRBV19,ASSIGQEGTTQY
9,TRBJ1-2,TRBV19,ASSLGTGYT
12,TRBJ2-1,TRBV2,ASVAGSPGGEQF
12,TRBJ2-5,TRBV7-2,ASSLVQLQETQY
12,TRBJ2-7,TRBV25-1,ATEKPGTRGEQY
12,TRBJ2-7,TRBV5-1,ASGARDPSDEQY
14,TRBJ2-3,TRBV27,ASSTSDRWGTDTQY
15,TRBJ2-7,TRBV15,ATSRDLGQRITYEQY
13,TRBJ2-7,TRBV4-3,ASSQEGRGIYEQY
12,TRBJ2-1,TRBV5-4,ASSRAGAGNEQF
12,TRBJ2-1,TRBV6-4,ASSIWTGANEQF
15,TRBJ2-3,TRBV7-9,ASSLIFRPSSTDTQY
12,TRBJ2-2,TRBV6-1,ASSEQGANVELF
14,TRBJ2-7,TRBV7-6,ASSFPVGHCPYEQY
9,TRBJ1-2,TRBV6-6,AAHHNYGYT
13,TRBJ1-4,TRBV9,ASSAQGASNEKLF
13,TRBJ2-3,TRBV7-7,ASSQSRDRTDTQY
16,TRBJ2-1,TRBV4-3,ASSHSASGLADYNEQF
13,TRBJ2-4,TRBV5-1,ASSQGDIAKNIQY
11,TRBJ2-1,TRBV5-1,ASSLRHINEQF
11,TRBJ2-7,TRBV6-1,ASTRAGVSVRY
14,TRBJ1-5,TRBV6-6,ASVSSDRVVAQPQH
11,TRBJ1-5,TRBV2,ASRGYSNQPQH
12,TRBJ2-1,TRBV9,ASSPYRQAYEQF